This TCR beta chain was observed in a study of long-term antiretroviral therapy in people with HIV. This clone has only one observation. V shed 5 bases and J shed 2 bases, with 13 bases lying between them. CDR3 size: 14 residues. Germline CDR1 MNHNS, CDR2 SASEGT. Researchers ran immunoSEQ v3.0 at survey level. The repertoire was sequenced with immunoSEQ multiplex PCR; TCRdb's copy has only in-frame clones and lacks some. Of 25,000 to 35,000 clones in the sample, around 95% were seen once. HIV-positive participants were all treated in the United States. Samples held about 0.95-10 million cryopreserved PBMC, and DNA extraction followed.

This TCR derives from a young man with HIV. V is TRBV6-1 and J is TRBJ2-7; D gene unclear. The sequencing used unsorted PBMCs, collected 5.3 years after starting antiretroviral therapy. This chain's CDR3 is CASSTATAAYEQYF. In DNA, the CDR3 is TGTGCCAGCAGTACGGCGACTGCTGCCTACGAGCAGTACTTC.